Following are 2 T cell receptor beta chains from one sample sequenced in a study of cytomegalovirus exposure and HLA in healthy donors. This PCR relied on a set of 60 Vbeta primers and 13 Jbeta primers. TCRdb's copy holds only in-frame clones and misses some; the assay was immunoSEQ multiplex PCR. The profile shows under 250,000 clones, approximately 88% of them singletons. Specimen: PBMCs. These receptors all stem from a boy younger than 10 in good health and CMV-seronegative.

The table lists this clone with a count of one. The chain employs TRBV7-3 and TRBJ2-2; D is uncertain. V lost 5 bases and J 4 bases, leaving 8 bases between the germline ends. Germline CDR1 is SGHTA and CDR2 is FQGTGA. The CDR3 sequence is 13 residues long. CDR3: CASSQASTGELFF. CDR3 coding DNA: TGTGCCAGCAGCCAGGCCAGCACCGGGGAGCTGTTTTTT.

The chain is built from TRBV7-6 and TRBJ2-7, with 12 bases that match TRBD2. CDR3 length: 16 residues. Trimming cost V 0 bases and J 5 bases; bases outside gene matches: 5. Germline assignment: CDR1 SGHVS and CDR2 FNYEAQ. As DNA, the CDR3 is TGTGCCAGCAGCTTAGCGCTAGCGGGGGGGCATAACGAGCAGTACTTC. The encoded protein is CASSLALAGGHNEQYF.